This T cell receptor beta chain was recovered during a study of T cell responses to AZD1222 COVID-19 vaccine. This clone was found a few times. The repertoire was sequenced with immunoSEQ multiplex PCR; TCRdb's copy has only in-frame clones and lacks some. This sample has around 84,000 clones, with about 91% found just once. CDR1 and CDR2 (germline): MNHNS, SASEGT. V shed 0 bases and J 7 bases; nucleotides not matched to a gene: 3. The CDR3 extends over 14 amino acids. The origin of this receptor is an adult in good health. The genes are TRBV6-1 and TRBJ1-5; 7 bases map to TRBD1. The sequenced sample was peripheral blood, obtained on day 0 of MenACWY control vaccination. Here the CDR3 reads CASSEAGGRQPQHF. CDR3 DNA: TGTGCCAGCAGTGAAGCAGGGGGCCGGCAGCCCCAGCATTTT.